This TCR beta chain was identified during a study of T cells in Graves' hyperthyroidism and ophthalmopathy. This clonotype was recorded at least ten times. Germline V CDR1 and CDR2: MDHEN, SYDVKM. The length of the CDR3 is 14 residues. Trimming cost V 6 bases and J 4 bases; bases outside gene matches: 5. The investigators amplified TCR beta CDR3 regions from RNA transcripts. First-round RT-PCR with HTBI primers amplified the TCR CDR3 region. TCRdb recomputed calls from the multiplex PCR reads with MiXCR, one row per CDR3 protein. This table has hundreds of thousands of distinct CDR3 sequences, around 15% appearing once. Over 18 months, lack of ophthalmopathy progression marked Graves' hyperthyroidism as stable. Clinical symptoms, serum thyroxine, TRAb, thyroid ultrasound and orbital computed tomography established diagnosis.

The chain links TRBV28 to TRBJ2-3; 9 bases line up with TRBD2. The clonotype comes from a woman between 40 and 55 years old with Graves' hyperthyroidism. Sequenced input: blood. The CDR3 is CASRFSGSPDTQYF. The CDR3 DNA reads TGTGCCAGCAGGTTTAGCGGGAGTCCAGATACGCAGTATTTT.